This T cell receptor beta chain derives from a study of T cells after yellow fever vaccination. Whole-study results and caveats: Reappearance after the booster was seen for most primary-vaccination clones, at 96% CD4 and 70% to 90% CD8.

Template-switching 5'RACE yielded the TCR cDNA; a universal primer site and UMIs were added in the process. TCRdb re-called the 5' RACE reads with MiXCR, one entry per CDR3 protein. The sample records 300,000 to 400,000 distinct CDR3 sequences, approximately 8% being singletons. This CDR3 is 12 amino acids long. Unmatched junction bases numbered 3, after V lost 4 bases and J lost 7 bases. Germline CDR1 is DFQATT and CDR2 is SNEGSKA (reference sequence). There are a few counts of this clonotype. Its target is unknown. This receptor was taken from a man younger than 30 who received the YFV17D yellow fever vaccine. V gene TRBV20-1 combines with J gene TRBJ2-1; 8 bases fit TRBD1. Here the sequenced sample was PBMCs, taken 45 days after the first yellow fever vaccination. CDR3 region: CSATNRGNEQFF. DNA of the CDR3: TGCAGTGCTACGAACAGGGGGAATGAGCAGTTCTTC.